Included here is one T cell receptor (beta chain) sequence, with context. The sample belongs to a study of T cell changes during pregnancy in multiple sclerosis. The table came from immunoSEQ multiplex PCR; TCRdb's copy has only in-frame clones and leaves some out. Among about 67,000 clones, 91% were seen once, and the ten largest hold approximately 1.4%. V dropped 2 bases and J dropped 4 bases, with 8 bases sitting between them. From germline, CDR1 is SNHLY and CDR2 FYNNEI. The CDR3 extends over 13 amino acids. This specimen consisted of peripheral blood, obtained in the second trimester of pregnancy. The V call is TRBV2, the J call TRBJ1-1, with unresolved D. This TCR derives from a female donor with multiple sclerosis, enrolled in a pregnancy study. CDR3 nucleotides: TGTGCCAGCAGTGAAAGTACGGGCACTGAAGCTTTCTTT. Its translation: CASSESTGTEAFF.